This section outlines one TCR beta chain sequence together with its context. The antigen is not known. This sample was taken from a study of TIL therapy for anti-PD-1-resistant metastatic lung cancer. Study information: Several tumors were EGFR-mutant and two were ALK-rearranged.

The CDR3 loop spans 13 amino acids. Germline CDR1 and CDR2: MGHRA and YSYEKL. Trimming took 1 base from V and 5 from J, leaving 8 bases between them. Time point of the sample: pre-treatment sample, taken before nivolumab and TIL therapy. The immunoSEQ assay was v3. The repertoire was sequenced with immunoSEQ multiplex PCR; TCRdb's copy has only in-frame clones and lacks some. The sample has some 16,000 clones, around 68% seen once; the top ten hold 36%. Overall study results and limits: Patients were highly selected, enriched for treatment-naive, never-smoker and oncogene-addicted cases.

The specimen comprised blood, sampled at baseline. J is TRBJ1-2 and V is TRBV4-1; weak D call: TRBD1 (6 bases). The TCR sequence derives from a person aged 25 to 80 with non-small cell lung cancer. The CDR3, as DNA: TGCGCCAGCAGCCAAGCAGGGGCTTATGGCTACACCTTC. As protein: CASSQAGAYGYTF.